These 15 T cell receptor beta chains share one sample of origin, sequenced in a study of vaccination and CD4 T cells after COVID-19 (dated by TCRdb to between 2021 and 2022). No antigen has been assigned to these receptors. Library preparation used PCR. Sequencing took place on an Illumina iSeq 100. At the Johns Hopkins FTIC core, DNA from the cultured CD4+ T cells underwent TCR sequencing with the Oncomine TCR Beta short-read assay. TCRdb applied fastp at Q25 and MiXCR to the public reads, then kept only in-frame beta chains. Here each entry gathers all rows of one CDR3 protein and keeps the most common genes and DNA. This sample lists roughly 10,000 distinct CDR3 sequences; around three fifths were detected once. Roughly 18% of the sample rests with the top ten. Interpreted using the paper, the treatment or condition label stands for: roughly 11-day PBMC culture with coronavirus spike peptide pools or control peptides (ViraFEST assay).

The specimen was CD4+ T cells from blood, cultured in vitro. The source of these receptors is a human donor who had recovered from COVID-19.

The chain employs TRBV9 and TRBJ2-3; 14 bases agree with TRBD2. The CDR3 sequence is 16 residues long. In germline, CDR1 is SGDLS, CDR2 YYNGEE. Trimming took 4 bases from V and 5 from J; bases not matched to a gene: 6. The CDR3 region is CASSFGLAGGGDTQYF. For the CDR3, the DNA is TGTGCCAGCAGCTTTGGACTAGCGGGGGGCGGAGATACGCAGTATTTT. Using reference TRBV9 and TRBJ2-3 for the parts outside the CDR3, the full variable domain is DSGVTQTPKHLITATGQRVTLRCSPRSGDLSVYWYQQSLDQGLQFLIQYYNGEERAKGNILERFSAQQFPDLHSELNLSSLELGDSALYFCASSFGLAGGGDTQYFGPGTRLTVL.

In its sample, this clonotype was seen a few times. The chain uses TRBV18 and TRBJ1-5; 7 nucleotides agree with TRBD1. Unmatched junction bases numbered 1, after V lost 1 base and J lost 1 base. The CDR3 covers 15 residues. The germline CDR1 and CDR2 sequences are KGHSH and LQKENI. The DNA of the CDR3 is TGTGCCAGCTCACCACAGGACAGGAGCAATCAGCCCCAGCATTTT. As protein: CASSPQDRSNQPQHF.

The chain links TRBV6-4 to TRBJ1-6; 7 bases agree with TRBD1. In germline, CDR1 is MRHNA, CDR2 SNTAGT. V shed 4 bases, J shed 11 bases, and the junction held 17 bases outside the gene matches. The CDR3 is made up of 17 amino acids. As DNA, the CDR3 is TGTGCCAGCAGTGCGAATATACAGGGGCCTTTGGGGACACCCCTCCACTTT. As protein: CASSANIQGPLGTPLHF.

The sample holds a few counts of this clonotype. The chain carries TRBV7-8 and TRBJ1-1; 8 positions match TRBD1. There are 16 residues in the CDR3. In germline, CDR1 is SGHVS, CDR2 FQNEAQ. V lost 4 bases to trimming and J lost 1 base; unmatched junction nucleotides: 8. This CDR3 is CASSSNRGRQNTEAFF. CDR3 bases: TGTGCCAGCAGCTCGAACAGGGGGAGACAGAACACTGAAGCTTTCTTT.

The chain links TRBV20-1 to TRBJ2-5; 9 nucleotides match TRBD1. Unmatched junction bases numbered 5, after V lost 2 bases and J lost 4 bases. This CDR3 has 14 amino acids. Looked up from germline, CDR1 is DFQATT and CDR2 is SNEGSKA (reference sequence). CDR3 sequence reads: CSARMDRGAETQYF. Written as DNA, the CDR3 is TGCAGTGCTAGAATGGACAGGGGAGCAGAGACCCAGTACTTC.

This rearrangement joins TRBV21-1 to TRBJ1-5; the table's TRBD1 call for D was not verified on the DNA. TRBV21-1 is a pseudogene locus. The CDR3 loop spans 14 amino acids. CDR3 amino acids: CASSKLGGNQPQHF. DNA of the CDR3: TGTGCCAGCAGCAAACTGGGCGGGAATCAGCCCCAGCATTTT.

This clonotype was observed a handful of times. The V and J genes are TRBV24-1 and TRBJ2-2; D is unresolved. The V end lost 9 bases, the J end lost 5 bases, and 12 bases lay between the germline ends. The CDR3 is made up of 13 amino acids. CDR1 is KGHDR, CDR2 SFDVKD, per germline. The CDR3 nucleotides read TGTGCCACCGCGTTAACCAAAACCGGGGAGCTGTTTTTT. Translated: CATALTKTGELFF.

This clonotype was observed a handful of times. This chain connects TRBV9 to TRBJ2-3; TRBD2 might be the D (6 bases). CDR1 and CDR2 from the germline V gene are SGDLS and YYNGEE. This CDR3 has 14 residues. The ends were cut back, 2 bases at V and 4 bases at J, with 11 bases in the middle. Here the CDR3 reads CASSVGGMADTQYF. The CDR3 bases are TGTGCCAGCAGCGTGGGGGGAATGGCAGATACGCAGTATTTT.

V usage is TRBV4-2 and J usage is TRBJ1-2; 7 positions agree with TRBD1. Germline lookup yields CDR1 LGHNA and CDR2 YNFKEQ. The CDR3 consists of 19 residues. J was trimmed by 9 bases and V by 4 bases; bases with no gene match: 26. CDR3 loop: CASSRPGPRQGYRGSSYTF. The DNA of the CDR3 is TGTGCCAGCAGCCGACCAGGGCCGAGACAGGGCTATAGGGGGTCTAGCTACACCTTC.

This clonotype was seen a few times. The gene calls are TRBV20-1 and TRBJ1-2; 7 bases line up with TRBD1. Germline CDR1 DFQATT, CDR2 SNEGSKA (reference sequence). V was clipped by 4 bases and J by 3 bases; unmatched bases: 8. The CDR3 has 14 amino acids. In DNA form, the CDR3 reads TGCAGTGCTATCGGACAGGCTTTAGACTATGGCTACACCTTC. Translated, it gives CSAIGQALDYGYTF.

The CDR3 DNA is TGTGCCAGCAGCCGGGGGGATGGGAATCAGCCCCAGCATTTT. Protein product: CASSRGDGNQPQHF. V is TRBV28 and J is TRBJ1-5; D perhaps matches TRBD1 (5 bases). V lost 6 bases and J lost 4, with 13 bases in between. The CDR3 has 14 amino acids. The germline CDR1 and CDR2 sequences are MDHEN and SYDVKM.

The genes are TRBV5-1 and TRBJ1-5; TRBD1 might be the D (5 bases). This CDR3 has 14 residues. V shed 4 bases and J shed 3 bases, with 11 bases lying between them. Germline-derived CDR1 and CDR2 are SGHRS and YFSETQ. The CDR3 sequence is CASSDGAINQPQHF. DNA of the CDR3: TGCGCCAGCAGCGACGGGGCCATCAATCAGCCCCAGCATTTT.

The table lists this clonotype with a few counts. J is TRBJ2-7 and V is TRBV7-9, with unresolved D. This CDR3 spans 16 amino acids. V was shortened by 0 bases and J by 3 bases, with 15 bases between the two germline ends. The germline V gene has CDR1 SEHNR and CDR2 FQNEAQ (reference sequence). The CDR3 sequence is CASSLAGITPFYEQYF. CDR3 in DNA: TGTGCCAGCAGCTTAGCAGGGATTACGCCCTTCTACGAGCAGTACTTC.

V and J are TRBV20-1 and TRBJ1-2; 7 nucleotides line up with TRBD1. CDR1 is DFQATT, CDR2 SNEGSKA, per germline (reference sequence). The CDR3 totals 13 residues. Trimming at V came to 6 bases and at J to 8 bases, leaving 12 bases not matched to a gene. CDR3 sequence (DNA): TGCAGTGCCCTGTCCGAGGGGGCGGAGGGCTACACCTTC. This codes for CSALSEGAEGYTF.

This clonotype was detected only a few times. The V and J genes are TRBV7-6 and TRBJ2-6, with unresolved D. CDR1 and CDR2 from the germline V gene are SGHVS and FNYEAQ. The CDR3 is 14 residues long. Deletions cut 4 bases from V and 2 bases from J, with 6 bases between. For the CDR3, the DNA is TGTGCCAGCAGCTCGCTCCCTGGGGCCAACGTCCTGACTTTC. Translating gives CASSSLPGANVLTF.